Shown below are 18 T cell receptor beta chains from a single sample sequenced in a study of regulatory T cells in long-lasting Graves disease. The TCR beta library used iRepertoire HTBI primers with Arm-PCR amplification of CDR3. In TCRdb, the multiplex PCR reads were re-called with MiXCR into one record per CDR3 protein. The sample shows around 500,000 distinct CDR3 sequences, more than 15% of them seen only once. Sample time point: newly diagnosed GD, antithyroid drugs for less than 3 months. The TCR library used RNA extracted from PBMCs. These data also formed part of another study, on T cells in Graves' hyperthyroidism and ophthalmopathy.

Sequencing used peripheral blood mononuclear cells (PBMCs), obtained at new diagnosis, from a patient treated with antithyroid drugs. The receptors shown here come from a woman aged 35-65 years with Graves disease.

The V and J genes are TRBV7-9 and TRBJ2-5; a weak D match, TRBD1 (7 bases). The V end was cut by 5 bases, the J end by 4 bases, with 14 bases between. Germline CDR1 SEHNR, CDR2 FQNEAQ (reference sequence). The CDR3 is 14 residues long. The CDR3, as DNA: TGTGCCAGCAGCCCCCAGGGGGGAACAGAGACCCAGTACTTC. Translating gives CASSPQGGTETQYF.

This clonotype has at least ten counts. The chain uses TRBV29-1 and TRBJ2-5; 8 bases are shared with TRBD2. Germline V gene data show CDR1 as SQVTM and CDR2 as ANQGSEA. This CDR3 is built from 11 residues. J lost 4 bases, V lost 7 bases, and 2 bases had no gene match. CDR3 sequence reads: CSAAGGETQYF. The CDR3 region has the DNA TGCAGCGCGGCGGGGGGAGAGACCCAGTACTTC.

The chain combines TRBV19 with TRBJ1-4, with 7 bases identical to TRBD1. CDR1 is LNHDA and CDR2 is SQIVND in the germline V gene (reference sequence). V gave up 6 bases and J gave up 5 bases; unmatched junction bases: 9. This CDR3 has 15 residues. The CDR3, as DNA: TGTGCCAGTAGACCCCCGGGACAGCAAAATGAAAAACTGTTTTTT. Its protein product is CASRPPGQQNEKLFF. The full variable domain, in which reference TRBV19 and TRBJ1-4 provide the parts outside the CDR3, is DGGITQSPKYLFRKEGQNVTLSCEQNLNHDAMYWYRQDPGQGLRLIYYSQIVNDFQKGDIAEGYSVSREKKESFPLTVTSAQKNPTAFYLCASRPPGQQNEKLFFGSGTQLSVL.

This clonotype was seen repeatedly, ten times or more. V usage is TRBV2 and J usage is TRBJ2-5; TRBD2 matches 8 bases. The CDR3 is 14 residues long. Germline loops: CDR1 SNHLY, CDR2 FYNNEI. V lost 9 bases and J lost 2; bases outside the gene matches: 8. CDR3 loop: CASIAGRLQETQYF. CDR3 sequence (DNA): TGTGCCAGTATAGCGGGACGTCTGCAAGAGACCCAGTACTTC.

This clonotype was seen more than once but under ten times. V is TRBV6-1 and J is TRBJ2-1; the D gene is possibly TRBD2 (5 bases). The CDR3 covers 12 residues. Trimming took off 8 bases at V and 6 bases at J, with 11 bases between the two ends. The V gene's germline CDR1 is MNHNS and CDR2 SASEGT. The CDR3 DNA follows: TGTGCCAGCCAAACCCGGGGCAATGAGCAGTTCTTC. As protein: CASQTRGNEQFF.

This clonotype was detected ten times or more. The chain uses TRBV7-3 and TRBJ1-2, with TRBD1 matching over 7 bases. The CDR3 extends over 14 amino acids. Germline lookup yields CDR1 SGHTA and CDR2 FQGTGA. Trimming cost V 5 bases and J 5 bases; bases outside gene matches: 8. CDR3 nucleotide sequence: TGTGCCAGCAGCCCCGGGGGACAGCCTTATGGCTACACCTTC. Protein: CASSPGGQPYGYTF. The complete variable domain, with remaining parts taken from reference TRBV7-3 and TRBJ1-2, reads GAGVSQTPSNKVTEKGKYVELRCDPISGHTALYWYRQSLGQGPEFLIYFQGTGAADDSGLPNDRFFAVRPEGSVSTLKIQRTERGDSAVYLCASSPGGQPYGYTFGSGTRLTVV.

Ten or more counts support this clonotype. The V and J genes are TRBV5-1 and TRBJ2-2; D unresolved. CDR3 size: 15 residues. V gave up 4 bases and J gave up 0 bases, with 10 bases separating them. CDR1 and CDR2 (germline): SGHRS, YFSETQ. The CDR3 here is CASSDWGPNTGELFF. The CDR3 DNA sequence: TGCGCCAGCAGCGATTGGGGTCCGAACACCGGGGAGCTGTTTTTT.

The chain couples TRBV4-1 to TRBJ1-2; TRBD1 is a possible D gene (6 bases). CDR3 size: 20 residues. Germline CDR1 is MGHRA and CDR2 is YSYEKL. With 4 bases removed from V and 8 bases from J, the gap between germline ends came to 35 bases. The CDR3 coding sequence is TGCGCCAGCAGCCCCGGGGGCAGGGCCGATACGGGACCCGCCGGGAAAGGCTACACCTTC. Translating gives CASSPGGRADTGPAGKGYTF.

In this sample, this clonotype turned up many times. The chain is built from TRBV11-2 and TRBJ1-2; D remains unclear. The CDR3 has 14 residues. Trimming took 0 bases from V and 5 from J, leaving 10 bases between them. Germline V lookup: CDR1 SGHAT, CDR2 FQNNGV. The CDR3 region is CASSLDPREYGYTF. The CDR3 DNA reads TGTGCCAGCAGCTTAGACCCCCGGGAGTATGGCTACACCTTC.

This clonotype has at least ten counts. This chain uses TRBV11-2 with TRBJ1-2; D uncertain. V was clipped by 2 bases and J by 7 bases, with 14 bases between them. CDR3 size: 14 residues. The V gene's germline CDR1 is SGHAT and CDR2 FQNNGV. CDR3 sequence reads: CASSLSPGGFGYTF. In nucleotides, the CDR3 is TGTGCCAGCAGCTTAAGCCCGGGAGGGTTTGGCTACACCTTC.

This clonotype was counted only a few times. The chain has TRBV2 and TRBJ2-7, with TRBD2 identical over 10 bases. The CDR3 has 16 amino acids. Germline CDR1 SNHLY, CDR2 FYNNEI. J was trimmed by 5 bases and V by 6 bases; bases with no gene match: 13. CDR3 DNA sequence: TGTGCCAGCAGCTCTTCGGGTCTAGCGGGGGATAACGAGCAGTACTTC. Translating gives CASSSSGLAGDNEQYF.

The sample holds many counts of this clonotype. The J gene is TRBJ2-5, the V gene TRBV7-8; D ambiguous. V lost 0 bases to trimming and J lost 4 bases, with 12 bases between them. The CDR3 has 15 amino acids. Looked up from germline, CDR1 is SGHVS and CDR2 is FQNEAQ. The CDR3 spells CASSLASTLRETQYF. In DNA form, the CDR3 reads TGTGCCAGCAGCTTAGCCTCGACTCTGAGAGAGACCCAGTACTTC.

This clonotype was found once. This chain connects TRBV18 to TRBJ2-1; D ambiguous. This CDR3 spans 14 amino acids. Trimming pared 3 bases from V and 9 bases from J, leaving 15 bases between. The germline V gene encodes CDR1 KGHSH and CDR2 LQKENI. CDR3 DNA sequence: TGTGCCAGCTCACCGAAGTCAGGCTCCGGTGAGCAGTTCTTC. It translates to CASSPKSGSGEQFF.

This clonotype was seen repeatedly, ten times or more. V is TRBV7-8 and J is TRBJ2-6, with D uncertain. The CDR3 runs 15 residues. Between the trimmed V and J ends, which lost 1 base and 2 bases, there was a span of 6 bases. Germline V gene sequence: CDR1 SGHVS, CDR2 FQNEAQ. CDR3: CASSLEVPGANVLTF. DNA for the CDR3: TGTGCCAGCAGCTTAGAGGTCCCTGGGGCCAACGTCCTGACTTTC.

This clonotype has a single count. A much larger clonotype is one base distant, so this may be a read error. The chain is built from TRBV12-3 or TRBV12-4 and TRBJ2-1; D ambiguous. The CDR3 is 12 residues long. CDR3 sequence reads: CAGSLRMNEQFF. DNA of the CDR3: TGTGCCGGCAGTTTAAGGATGAATGAGCAGTTCTTC.

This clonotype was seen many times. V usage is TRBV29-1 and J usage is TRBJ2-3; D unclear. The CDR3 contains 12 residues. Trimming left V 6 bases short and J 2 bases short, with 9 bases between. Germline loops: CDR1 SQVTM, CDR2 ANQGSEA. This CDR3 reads CSVHLNTDTQYF. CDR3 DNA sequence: TGCAGCGTCCATCTAAACACAGATACGCAGTATTTT.

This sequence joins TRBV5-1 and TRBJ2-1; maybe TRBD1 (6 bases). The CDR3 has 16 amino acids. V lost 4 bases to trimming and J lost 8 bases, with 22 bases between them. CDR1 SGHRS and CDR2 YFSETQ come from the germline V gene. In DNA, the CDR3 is TGCGCCAGCAGCCCTATTTCAGGACAGAGAGGCGATGAGCAGTTCTTC. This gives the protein CASSPISGQRGDEQFF.

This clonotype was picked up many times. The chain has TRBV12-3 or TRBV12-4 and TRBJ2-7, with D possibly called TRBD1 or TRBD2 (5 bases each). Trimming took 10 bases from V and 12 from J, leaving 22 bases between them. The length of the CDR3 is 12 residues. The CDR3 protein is CATSRGLSFRYF. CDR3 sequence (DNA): TGTGCCACTAGCCGGGGCCTTAGTTTCCGGTACTTC.